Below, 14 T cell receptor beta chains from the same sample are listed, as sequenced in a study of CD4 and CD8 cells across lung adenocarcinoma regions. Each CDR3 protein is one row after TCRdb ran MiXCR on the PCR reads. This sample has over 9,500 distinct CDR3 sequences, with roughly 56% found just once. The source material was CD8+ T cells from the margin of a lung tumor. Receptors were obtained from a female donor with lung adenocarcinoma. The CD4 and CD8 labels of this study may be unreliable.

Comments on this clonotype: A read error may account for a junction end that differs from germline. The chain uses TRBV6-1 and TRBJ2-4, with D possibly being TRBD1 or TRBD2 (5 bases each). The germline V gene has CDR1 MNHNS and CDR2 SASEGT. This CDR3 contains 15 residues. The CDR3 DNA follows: TGTGGCAGCAGTCCGGGGCTGGGAGCCAAAAACATGCAGTACTTC. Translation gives CGSSPGLGAKNMQYF.

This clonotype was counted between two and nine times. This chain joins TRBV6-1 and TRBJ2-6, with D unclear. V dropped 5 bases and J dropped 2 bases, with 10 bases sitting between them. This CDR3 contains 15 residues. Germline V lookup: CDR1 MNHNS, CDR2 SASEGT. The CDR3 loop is CASSPQLAGANVLTF. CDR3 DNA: TGTGCCAGCAGTCCGCAGCTGGCTGGGGCCAACGTCCTGACTTTC.

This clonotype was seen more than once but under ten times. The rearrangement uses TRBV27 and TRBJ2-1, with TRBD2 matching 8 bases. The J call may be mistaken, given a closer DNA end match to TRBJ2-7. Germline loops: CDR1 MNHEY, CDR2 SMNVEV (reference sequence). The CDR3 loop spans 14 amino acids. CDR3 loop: CAGSGGRVQETQYF. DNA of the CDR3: TGTGCGGGCAGCGGGGGCCGTGTCCAAGAGACGCAGTACTTC.

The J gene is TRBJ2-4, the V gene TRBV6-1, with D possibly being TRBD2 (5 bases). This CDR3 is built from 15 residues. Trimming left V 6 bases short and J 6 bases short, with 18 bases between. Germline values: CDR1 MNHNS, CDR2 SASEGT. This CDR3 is CASSRSGSFLNIQYF. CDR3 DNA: TGTGCCAGCAGCCGGTCGGGGAGTTTTCTAAACATTCAGTACTTC.

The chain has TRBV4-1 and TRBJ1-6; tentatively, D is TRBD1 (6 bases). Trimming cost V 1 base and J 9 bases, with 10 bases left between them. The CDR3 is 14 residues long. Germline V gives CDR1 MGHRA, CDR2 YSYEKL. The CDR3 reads CASSQGRGGSPLHF. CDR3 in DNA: TGCGCCAGCAGCCAAGGCAGGGGCGGTTCACCCCTCCACTTT.

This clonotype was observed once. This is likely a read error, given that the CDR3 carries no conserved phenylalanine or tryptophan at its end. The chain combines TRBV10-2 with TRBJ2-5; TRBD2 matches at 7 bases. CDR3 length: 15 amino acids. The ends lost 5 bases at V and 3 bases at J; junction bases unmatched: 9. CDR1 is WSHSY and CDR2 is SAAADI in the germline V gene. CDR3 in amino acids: CASSPGPGREETQYS. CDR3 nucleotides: TGCGCCAGCAGTCCGGGACCTGGGAGGGAAGAGACCCAGTACTCC.

The CDR3 nucleotides read TGTGCCAGCAGTACTAGTTTCGATGAGCAGTTCTTC. Protein: CASSTSFDEQFF. This chain joins TRBV6-5 and TRBJ2-1; D is perhaps TRBD2 (5 bases). This CDR3 spans 12 amino acids. Germline assignment: CDR1 MNHEY and CDR2 SVGAGI. Trimming took off 5 bases at V and 8 bases at J, with 10 bases between the two ends.

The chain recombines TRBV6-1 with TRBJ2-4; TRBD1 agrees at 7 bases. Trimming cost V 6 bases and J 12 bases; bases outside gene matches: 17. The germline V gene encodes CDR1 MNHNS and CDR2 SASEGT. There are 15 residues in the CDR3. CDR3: CASRRGLSVTNTQYF. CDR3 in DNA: TGTGCCAGCAGAAGGGGGCTGAGCGTCACAAATACTCAGTACTTC.

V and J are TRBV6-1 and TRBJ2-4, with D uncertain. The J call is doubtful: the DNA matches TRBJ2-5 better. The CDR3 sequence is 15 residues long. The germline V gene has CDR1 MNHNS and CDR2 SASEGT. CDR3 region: CASSDPQDTKETQYF. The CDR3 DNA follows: TGTGCCAGCAGTGATCCGCAGGATACTAAAGAGACCCAGTACTTC.

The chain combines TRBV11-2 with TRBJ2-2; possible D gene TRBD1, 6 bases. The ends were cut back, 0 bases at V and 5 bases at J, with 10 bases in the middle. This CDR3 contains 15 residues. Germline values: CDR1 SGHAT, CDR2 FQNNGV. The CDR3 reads CASSLDGQGTGELFF. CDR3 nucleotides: TGTGCCAGCAGCTTAGACGGGCAGGGGACCGGGGAGCTGTTTTTT.

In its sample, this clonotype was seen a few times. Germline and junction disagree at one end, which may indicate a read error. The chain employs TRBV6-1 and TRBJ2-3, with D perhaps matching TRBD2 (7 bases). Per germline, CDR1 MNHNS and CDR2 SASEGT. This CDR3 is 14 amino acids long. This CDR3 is CAGSGAGGQDTQYF. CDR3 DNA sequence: TGTGCGGGCAGTGGGGCCGGGGGGCAAGATACGCAGTACTTT.

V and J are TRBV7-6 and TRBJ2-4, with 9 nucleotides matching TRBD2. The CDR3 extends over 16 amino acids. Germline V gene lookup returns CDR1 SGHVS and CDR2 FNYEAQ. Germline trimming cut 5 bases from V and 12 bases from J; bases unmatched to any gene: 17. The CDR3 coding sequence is TGTGCCAGCAGCGCTGCGGGGGGGGGCGCCACAGATACTCAGTACTTC. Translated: CASSAAGGGATDTQYF.

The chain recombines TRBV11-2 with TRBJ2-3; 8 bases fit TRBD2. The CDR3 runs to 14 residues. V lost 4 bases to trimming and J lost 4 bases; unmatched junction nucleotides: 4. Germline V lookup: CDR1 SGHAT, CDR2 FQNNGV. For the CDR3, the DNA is TGTGCCAGCAGCTCACGGGGGGGTTCAGATACGCAGTATTTT. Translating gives CASSSRGGSDTQYF. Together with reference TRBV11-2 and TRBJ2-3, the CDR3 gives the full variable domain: EAGVAQSPRYKIIEKRQSVAFWCNPISGHATLYWYQQILGQGPKLLIQFQNNGVVDDSQLPKDRFSAERLKGVDSTLKIQPAKLEDSAVYLCASSSRGGSDTQYFGPGTRLTVL.

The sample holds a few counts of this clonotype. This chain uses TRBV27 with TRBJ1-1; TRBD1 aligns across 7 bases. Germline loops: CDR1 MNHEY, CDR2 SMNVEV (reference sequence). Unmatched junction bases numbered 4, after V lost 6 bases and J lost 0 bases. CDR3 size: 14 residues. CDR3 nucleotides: TGTGCCAGCAGGACCGGGACAGTGAACACTGAAGCTTTCTTT. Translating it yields CASRTGTVNTEAFF.